The clone carrying this TCR beta chain was found a few times. Antigen specificity is unknown. The sample comes from a study of beta chain features in type 1 diabetes. Study-wide context: What patients shared with healthy donors was a similar profile of age, gender and cell yields.

Overall study findings and caveats: The analysis here could not establish whether HLA type shapes TCRB rearrangement.

Of the isolated RNA, all was reverse transcribed, and so the sequenced material was expressed TCRB transcripts. Measured with immunoSEQ multiplex PCR; TCRdb has only the in-frame clones, and not every one. The repertoire has about 360,000 clones, around 12% of them found once; the top ten carry roughly 0.015%. Germline V lookup: CDR1 MNHNY, CDR2 SVGAGI (reference sequence). The CDR3 is 16 amino acids. The V end lost 3 bases, the J end lost 4 bases, and 18 bases lay between the germline ends. This clonotype was obtained from a man younger than 35 in good health. The sequencing input was naive CD4+ T cells from blood. The chain joins TRBV6-6 to TRBJ1-1; D is unclear. The CDR3 reads CASSYRGPYSLTEAFF. The DNA of the CDR3 is TGTGCCAGCAGTTATCGCGGTCCGTATTCGCTCACTGAAGCTTTCTTT.